This T cell receptor (beta chain) was sequenced during a study of blood T cell repertoires in COVID-19. Study-wide background: PBMCs, B-cell-depleted T cells, or T cells were the source of the cDNA or gDNA that made up the material.

With 3 bases removed from V and 6 bases from J, the gap between germline ends came to 15 bases. Per germline, CDR1 SGHAT and CDR2 FQNNGV. The CDR3 runs 15 residues. Authors' analysis steps: Estimated nucleated cell counts came from reference gene primer amplification. Some clones are missing from TCRdb's copy, which holds only in-frame ones; the method was immunoSEQ multiplex PCR. V, J and clone size derive from that table, while D and trimming were established from the DNA sequence. This table has roughly 38,000 clones, 90% appearing once. Sequences were obtained from peripheral blood. This sequence originates from a man in his sixties with active or convalescent COVID-19. This sequence joins TRBV11-2 and TRBJ2-1; tentative D call: TRBD1 (7 bases). In DNA, the CDR3 is TGTGCCAGCAGCTTTCTCTACAGGGGAGGCAATGAGCAGTTCTTC. Its protein product is CASSFLYRGGNEQFF.